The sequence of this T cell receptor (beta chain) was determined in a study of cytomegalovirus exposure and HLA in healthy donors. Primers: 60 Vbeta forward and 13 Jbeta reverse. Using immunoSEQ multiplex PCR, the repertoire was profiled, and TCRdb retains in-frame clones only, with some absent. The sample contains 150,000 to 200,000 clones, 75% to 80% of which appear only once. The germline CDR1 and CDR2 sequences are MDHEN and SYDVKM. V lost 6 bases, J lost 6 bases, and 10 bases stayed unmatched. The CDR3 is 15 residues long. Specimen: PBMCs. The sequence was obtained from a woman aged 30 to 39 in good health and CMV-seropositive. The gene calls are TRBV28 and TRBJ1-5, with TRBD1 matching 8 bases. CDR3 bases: TGTGCCAGCAGCCGCCCAGACAGGGGTGGTCAGCCCCAGCATTTT. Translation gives CASSRPDRGGQPQHF.